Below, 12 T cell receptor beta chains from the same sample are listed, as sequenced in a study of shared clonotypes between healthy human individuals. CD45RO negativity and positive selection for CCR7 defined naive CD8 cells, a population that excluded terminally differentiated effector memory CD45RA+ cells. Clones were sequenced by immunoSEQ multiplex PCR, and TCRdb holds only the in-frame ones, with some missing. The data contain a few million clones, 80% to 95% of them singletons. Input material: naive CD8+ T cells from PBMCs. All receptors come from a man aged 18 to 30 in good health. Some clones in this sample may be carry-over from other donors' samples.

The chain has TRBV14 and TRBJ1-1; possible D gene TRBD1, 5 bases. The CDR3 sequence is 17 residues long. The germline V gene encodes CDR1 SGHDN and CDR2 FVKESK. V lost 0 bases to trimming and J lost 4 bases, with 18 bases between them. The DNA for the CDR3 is TGTGCCAGCAGCCAAGATTTTTTGGGTCTGGGGCTCACTGAAGCTTTCTTT. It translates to CASSQDFLGLGLTEAFF.

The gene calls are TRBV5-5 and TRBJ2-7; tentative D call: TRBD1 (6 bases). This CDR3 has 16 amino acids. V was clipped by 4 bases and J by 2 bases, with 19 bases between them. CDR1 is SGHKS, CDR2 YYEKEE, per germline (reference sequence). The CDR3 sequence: CASSPTGPSFTYEQYF. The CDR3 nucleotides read TGTGCCAGCAGCCCGACAGGACCTTCTTTTACCTACGAGCAGTACTTC.

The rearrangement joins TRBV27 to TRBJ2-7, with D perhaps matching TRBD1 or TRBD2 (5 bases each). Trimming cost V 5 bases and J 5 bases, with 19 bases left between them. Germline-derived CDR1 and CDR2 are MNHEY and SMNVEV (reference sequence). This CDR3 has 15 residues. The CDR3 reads CASSERDVGRDEQYF. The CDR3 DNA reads TGTGCCAGCAGTGAAAGGGACGTAGGGCGGGACGAGCAGTACTTC.

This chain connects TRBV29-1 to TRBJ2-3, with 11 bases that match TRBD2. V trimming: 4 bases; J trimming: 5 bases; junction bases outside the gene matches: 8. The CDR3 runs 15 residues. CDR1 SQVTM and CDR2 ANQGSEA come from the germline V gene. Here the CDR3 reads CSVVATSGRLDTQYF. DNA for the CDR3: TGCAGCGTTGTCGCTACTAGCGGGAGATTAGATACGCAGTATTTT.

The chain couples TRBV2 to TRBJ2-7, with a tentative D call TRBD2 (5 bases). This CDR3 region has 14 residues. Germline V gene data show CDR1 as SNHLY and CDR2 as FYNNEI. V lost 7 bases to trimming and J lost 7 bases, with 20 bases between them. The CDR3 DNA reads TGTGCCAGCATCCCCACGGACTGGTCTAGGGAGCAGTACTTC. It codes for CASIPTDWSREQYF.

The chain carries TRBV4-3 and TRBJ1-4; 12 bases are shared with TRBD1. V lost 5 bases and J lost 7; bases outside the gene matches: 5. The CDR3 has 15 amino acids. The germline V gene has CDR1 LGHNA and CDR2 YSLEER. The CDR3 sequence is CASSSGTGGVEKLFF. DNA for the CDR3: TGCGCCAGCAGCTCCGGGACAGGGGGCGTTGAAAAACTGTTTTTT.

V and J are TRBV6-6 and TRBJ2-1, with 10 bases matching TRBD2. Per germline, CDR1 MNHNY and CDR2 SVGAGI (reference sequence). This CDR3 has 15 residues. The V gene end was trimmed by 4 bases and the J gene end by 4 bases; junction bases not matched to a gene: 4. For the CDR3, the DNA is TGTGCCAGCAGTTCCGGACTAGCGGCGTACAATGAGCAGTTCTTC. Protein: CASSSGLAAYNEQFF.

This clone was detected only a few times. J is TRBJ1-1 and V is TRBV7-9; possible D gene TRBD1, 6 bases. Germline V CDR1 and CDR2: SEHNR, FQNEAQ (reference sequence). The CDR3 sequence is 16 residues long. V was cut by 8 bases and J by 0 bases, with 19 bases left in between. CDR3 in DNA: TGTGCCAGCGCGTACCCCGGACAGACTTTGAACACTGAAGCTTTCTTT. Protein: CASAYPGQTLNTEAFF.

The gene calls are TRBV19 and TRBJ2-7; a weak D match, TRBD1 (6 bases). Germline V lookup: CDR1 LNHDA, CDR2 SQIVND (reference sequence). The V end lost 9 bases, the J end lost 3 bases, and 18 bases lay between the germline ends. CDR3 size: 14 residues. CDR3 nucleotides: TGTGCCAGCAACCCCGGGACAAGATTCTACGAGCAGTACTTC. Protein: CASNPGTRFYEQYF.

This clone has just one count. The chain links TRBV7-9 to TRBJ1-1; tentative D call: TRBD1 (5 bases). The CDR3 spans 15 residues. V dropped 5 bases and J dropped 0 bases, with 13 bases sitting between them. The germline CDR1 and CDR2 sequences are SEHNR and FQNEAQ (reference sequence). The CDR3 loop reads CASSLPGAMNTEAFF. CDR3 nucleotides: TGTGCCAGCAGCCTTCCCGGGGCGATGAACACTGAAGCTTTCTTT. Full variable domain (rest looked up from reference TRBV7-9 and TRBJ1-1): DTGVSQNPRHKITKRGQNVTFRCDPISEHNRLYWYRQTLGQGPEFLTYFQNEAQLEKSRLLSDRFSAERPKGSFSTLEIQRTEQGDSAMYLCASSLPGAMNTEAFFGQGTRLTVV.

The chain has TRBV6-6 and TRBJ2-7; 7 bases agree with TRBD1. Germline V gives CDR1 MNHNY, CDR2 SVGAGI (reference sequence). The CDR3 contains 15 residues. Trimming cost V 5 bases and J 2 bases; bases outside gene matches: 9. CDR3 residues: CASSPDRVSAYEQYF. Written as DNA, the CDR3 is TGTGCCAGCAGTCCCGACAGGGTGTCCGCCTACGAGCAGTACTTC.

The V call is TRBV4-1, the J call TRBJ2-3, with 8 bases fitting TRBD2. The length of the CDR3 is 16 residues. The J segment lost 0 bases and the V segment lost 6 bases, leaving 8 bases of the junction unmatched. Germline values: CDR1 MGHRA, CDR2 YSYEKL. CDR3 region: CASSRSGGGSTDTQYF. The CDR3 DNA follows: TGCGCCAGCAGTCGATCCGGCGGGGGGAGCACAGATACGCAGTATTTT.